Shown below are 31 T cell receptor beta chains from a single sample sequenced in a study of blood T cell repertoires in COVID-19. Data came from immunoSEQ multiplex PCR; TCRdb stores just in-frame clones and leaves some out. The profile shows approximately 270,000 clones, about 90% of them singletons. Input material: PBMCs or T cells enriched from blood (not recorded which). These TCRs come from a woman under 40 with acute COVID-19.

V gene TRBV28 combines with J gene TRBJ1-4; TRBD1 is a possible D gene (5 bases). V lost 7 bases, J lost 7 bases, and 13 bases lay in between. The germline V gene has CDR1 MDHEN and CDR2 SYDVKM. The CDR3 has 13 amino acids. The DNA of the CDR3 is TGTGCCAGCAATGGGGCGACGGGTGAAAAACTGTTTTTT. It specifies CASNGATGEKLFF.

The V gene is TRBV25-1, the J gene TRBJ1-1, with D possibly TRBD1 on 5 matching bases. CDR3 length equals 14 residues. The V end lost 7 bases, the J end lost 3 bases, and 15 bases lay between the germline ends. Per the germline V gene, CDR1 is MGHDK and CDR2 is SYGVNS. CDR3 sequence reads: CASKPGVGDTEAFF. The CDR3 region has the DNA TGTGCCAGCAAACCGGGGGTAGGGGACACTGAAGCTTTCTTT.

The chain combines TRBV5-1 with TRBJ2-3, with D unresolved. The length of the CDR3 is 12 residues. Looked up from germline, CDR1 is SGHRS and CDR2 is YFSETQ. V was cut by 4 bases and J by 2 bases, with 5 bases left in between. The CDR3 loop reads CASSINTDTQYF. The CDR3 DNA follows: TGCGCCAGCAGCATTAACACAGATACGCAGTATTTT.

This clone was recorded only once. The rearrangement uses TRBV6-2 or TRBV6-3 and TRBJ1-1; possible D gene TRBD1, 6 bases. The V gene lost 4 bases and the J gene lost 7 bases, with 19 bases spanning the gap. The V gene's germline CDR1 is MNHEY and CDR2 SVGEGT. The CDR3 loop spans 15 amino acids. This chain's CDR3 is CASSSPGFQGLEAFF. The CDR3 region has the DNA TGTGCCAGCAGTTCCCCCGGGTTCCAGGGGCTTGAAGCTTTCTTT.

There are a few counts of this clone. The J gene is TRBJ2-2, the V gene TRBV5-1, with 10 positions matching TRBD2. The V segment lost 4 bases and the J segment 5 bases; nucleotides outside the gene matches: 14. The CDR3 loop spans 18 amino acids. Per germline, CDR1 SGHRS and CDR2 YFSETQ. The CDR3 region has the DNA TGCGCCAGCAGCCCTCAGCGGTCTAGCGGGAGAGGTACCGGGGAGCTGTTTTTT. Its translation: CASSPQRSSGRGTGELFF.

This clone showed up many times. The CDR3, as DNA: TGCGCCAGCAGCTCCCGGACAGGCTCTGGGGCCAACGTCCTGACTTTC. Amino acids: CASSSRTGSGANVLTF. J is TRBJ2-6 and V is TRBV4-3; 7 nucleotides match TRBD1. V lost 5 bases to trimming and J lost 0 bases; unmatched junction nucleotides: 4. This CDR3 contains 16 residues. CDR1 is LGHNA and CDR2 is YSLEER in the germline V gene.

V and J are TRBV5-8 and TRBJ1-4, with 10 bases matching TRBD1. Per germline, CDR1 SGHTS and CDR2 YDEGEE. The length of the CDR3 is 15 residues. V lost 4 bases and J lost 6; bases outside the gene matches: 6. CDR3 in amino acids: CASSPGQGVDEKLFF. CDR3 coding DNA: TGTGCCAGCAGCCCAGGACAGGGGGTTGATGAAAAACTGTTTTTT.

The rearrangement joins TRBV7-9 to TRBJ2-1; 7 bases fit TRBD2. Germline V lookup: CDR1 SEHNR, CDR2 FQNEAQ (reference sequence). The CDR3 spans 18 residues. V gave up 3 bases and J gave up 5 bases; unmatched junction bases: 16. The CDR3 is CASSFRGSREKGHNEQFF. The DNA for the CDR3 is TGTGCCAGCAGCTTTAGGGGATCGCGGGAGAAGGGGCACAATGAGCAGTTCTTC.

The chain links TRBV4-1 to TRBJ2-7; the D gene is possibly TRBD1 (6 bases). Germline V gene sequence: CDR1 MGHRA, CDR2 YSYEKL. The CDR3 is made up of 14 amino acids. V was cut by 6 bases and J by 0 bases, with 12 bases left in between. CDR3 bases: TGCGCCAGCAGTGTCCGGGACACCTCCTACGAGCAGTACTTC. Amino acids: CASSVRDTSYEQYF.

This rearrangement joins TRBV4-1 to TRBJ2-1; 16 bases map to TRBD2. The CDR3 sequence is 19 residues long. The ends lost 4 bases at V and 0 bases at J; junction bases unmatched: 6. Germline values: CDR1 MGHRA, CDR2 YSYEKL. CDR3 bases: TGCGCCAGCAGCCCGGGACTAGCGGGAGGGGTAAGCTCCTACAATGAGCAGTTCTTC. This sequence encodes CASSPGLAGGVSSYNEQFF.

CDR3 sequence: CSVGRQAANEQFF. The CDR3 coding sequence is TGCAGCGTTGGAAGACAGGCCGCCAATGAGCAGTTCTTC. The rearrangement links TRBV29-1 to TRBJ2-1; a possible D gene is TRBD1 (6 bases). This CDR3 is built from 13 residues. CDR1 is SQVTM and CDR2 is ANQGSEA in the germline V gene. The V gene lost 4 bases and the J gene lost 6 bases, with 13 bases spanning the gap.

In DNA, the CDR3 is TGTGCCAGCTCGCGCCCCGGGACAGGGGAAGATACGCAGTATTTT. It codes for CASSRPGTGEDTQYF. The chain is built from TRBV18 and TRBJ2-3, with 10 positions matching TRBD1. Germline-derived CDR1 and CDR2 are KGHSH and LQKENI. Trimming took 6 bases from V and 5 from J; bases not matched to a gene: 8. CDR3 length: 15 residues.

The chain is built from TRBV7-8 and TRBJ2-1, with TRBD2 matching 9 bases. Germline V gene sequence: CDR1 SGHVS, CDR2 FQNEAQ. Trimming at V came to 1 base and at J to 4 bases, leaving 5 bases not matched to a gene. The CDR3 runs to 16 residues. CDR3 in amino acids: CASSLGSAGGYNEQFF. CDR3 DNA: TGTGCCAGCAGCTTAGGTTCGGCGGGAGGGTACAATGAGCAGTTCTTC.

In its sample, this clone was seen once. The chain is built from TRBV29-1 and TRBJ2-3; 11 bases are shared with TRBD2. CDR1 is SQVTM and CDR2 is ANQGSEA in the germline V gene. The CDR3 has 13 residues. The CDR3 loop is CTVSGRAPDTQYF. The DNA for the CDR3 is TGCACAGTTAGCGGGAGGGCCCCAGATACGCAGTATTTT.

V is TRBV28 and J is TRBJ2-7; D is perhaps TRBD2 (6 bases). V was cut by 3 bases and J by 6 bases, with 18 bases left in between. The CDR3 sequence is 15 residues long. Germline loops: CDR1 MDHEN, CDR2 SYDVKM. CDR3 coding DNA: TGTGCCAGCAGTTTCCTGGGAGGAGGGGCAGGCGAGCAGTACTTC. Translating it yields CASSFLGGGAGEQYF.

The CDR3 loop reads CASSLAGTANNYGYTF. CDR3 sequence (DNA): TGCGCCAGCAGCTTGGCCGGGACAGCTAATAACTATGGCTACACCTTC. The chain links TRBV5-1 to TRBJ1-2; 7 bases fit TRBD1. The CDR3 covers 16 residues. Trimming took 0 bases from V and 1 from J; bases not matched to a gene: 6. Germline-derived CDR1 and CDR2 are SGHRS and YFSETQ. Together with reference TRBV5-1 and TRBJ1-2, the CDR3 gives the full variable domain: KAGVTQTPRYLIKTRGQQVTLSCSPISGHRSVSWYQQTPGQGLQFLFEYFSETQRNKGNFPGRFSGRQFSNSRSEMNVSTLELGDSALYLCASSLAGTANNYGYTFGSGTRLTVV.

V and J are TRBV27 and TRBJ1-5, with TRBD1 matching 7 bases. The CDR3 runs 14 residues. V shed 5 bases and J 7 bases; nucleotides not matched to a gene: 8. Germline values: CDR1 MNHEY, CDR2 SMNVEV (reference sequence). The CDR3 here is CASSLQGVYQPQHF. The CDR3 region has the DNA TGTGCCAGCAGTCTCCAGGGGGTTTACCAGCCCCAGCATTTT.

CDR3 loop: CASSQYEQYF. The DNA of the CDR3 is TGTGCCAGCAGTCAGTACGAGCAGTACTTC. This chain connects TRBV28 to TRBJ2-7; D uncertain. Germline CDR1 reads MDHEN; CDR2 reads SYDVKM. V dropped 5 bases and J dropped 4 bases, with 3 bases sitting between them. This CDR3 is built from 10 residues.

The DNA for the CDR3 is TGTGCCAGTAGTATCGTCGCTAGCGGTAGCACAGATACGCAGTATTTT. This gives the protein CASSIVASGSTDTQYF. The rearrangement joins TRBV19 to TRBJ2-3, with 7 bases identical to TRBD2. Germline V gene data show CDR1 as LNHDA and CDR2 as SQIVND (reference sequence). J was trimmed by 0 bases and V by 3 bases; bases with no gene match: 6. This CDR3 is 16 amino acids long.

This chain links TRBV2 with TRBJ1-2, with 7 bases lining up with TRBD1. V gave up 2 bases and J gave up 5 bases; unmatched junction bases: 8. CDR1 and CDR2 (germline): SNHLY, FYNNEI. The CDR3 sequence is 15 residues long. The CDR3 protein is CASSEIGGQPYGYTF. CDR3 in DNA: TGTGCCAGCAGTGAAATCGGGGGACAGCCTTATGGCTACACCTTC.

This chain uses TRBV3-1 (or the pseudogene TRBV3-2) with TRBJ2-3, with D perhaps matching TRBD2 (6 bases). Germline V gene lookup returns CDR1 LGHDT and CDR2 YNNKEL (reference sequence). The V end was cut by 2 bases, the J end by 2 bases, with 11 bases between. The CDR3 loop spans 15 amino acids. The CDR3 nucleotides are TGTGCCAGCAGCCAAAGCGGGTCCGACACAGATACGCAGTATTTT. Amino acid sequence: CASSQSGSDTDTQYF.

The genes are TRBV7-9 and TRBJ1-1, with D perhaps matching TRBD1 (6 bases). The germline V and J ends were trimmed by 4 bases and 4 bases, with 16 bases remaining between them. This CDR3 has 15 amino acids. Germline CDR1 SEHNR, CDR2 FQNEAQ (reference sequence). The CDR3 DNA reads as TGTGCCAGCAGCTCCCCGGCAGGGGTTGGCACTGAAGCTTTCTTT. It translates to CASSSPAGVGTEAFF. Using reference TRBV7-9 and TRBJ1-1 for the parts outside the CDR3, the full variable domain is DTGVSQNPRHKITKRGQNVTFRCDPISEHNRLYWYRQTLGQGPEFLTYFQNEAQLEKSRLLSDRFSAERPKGSFSTLEIQRTEQGDSAMYLCASSSPAGVGTEAFFGQGTRLTVV.

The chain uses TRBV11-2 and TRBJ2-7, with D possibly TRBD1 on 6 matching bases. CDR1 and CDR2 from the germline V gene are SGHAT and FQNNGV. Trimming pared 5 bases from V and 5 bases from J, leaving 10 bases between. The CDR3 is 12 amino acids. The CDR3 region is CASSAQGNEQYF. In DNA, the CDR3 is TGTGCCAGCAGCGCACAGGGAAACGAGCAGTACTTC.

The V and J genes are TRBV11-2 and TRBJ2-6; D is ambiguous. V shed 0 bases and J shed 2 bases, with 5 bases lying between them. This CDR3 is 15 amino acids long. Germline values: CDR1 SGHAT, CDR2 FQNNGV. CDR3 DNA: TGTGCCAGCAGCTTAGAACATGCTGGGGCCAACGTCCTGACTTTC. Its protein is CASSLEHAGANVLTF.

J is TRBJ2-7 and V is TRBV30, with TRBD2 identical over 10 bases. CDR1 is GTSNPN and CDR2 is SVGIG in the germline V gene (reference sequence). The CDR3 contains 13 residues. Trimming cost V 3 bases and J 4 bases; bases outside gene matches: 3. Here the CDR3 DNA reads TGTGCCTGGAGACTAGCGGGAACTTACGAGCAGTACTTC. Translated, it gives CAWRLAGTYEQYF.

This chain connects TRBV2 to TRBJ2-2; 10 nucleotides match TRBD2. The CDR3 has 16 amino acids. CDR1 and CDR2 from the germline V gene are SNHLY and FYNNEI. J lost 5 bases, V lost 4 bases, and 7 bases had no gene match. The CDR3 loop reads CASSGTSGIRTGELFF. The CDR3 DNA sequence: TGTGCCAGCAGTGGTACTAGCGGGATACGAACCGGGGAGCTGTTTTTT.

CDR3 region: CASRLAEYNEQFF. The CDR3 nucleotides are TGCGCCAGCAGACTAGCGGAGTACAATGAGCAGTTCTTC. This sequence joins TRBV10-2 and TRBJ2-1; TRBD2 matches 8 bases. This CDR3 is built from 13 residues. Germline V gene sequence: CDR1 WSHSY, CDR2 SAAADI. V lost 6 bases and J lost 4; bases outside the gene matches: 2.

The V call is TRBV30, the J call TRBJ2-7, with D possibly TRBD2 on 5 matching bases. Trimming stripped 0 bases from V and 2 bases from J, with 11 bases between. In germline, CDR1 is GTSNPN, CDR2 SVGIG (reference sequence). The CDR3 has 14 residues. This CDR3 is CAWSVLDLTYEQYF. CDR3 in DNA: TGTGCCTGGAGTGTACTGGACTTGACCTACGAGCAGTACTTC.

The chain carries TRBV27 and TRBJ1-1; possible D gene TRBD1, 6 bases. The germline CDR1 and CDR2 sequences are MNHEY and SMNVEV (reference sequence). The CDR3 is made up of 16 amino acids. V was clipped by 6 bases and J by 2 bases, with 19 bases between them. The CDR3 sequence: CASRPYRDNLNTEAFF. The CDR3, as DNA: TGTGCCAGCAGACCCTACAGGGACAACTTAAACACTGAAGCTTTCTTT.

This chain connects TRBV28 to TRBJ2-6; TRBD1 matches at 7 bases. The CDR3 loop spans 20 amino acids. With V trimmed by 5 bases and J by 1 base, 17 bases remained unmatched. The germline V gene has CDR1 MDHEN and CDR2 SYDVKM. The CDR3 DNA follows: TGTGCCAGCAGTCCACCCCCGACAGGGATCACCGTTTCTGGGGCCAACGTCCTGACTTTC. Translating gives CASSPPPTGITVSGANVLTF.

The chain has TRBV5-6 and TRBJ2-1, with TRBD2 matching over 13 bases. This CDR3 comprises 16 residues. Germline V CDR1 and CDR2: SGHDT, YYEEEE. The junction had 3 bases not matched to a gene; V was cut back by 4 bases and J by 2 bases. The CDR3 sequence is CASSRGLAGTYNEQFF. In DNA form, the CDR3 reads TGTGCCAGCAGCCGGGGACTAGCGGGGACCTACAATGAGCAGTTCTTC.